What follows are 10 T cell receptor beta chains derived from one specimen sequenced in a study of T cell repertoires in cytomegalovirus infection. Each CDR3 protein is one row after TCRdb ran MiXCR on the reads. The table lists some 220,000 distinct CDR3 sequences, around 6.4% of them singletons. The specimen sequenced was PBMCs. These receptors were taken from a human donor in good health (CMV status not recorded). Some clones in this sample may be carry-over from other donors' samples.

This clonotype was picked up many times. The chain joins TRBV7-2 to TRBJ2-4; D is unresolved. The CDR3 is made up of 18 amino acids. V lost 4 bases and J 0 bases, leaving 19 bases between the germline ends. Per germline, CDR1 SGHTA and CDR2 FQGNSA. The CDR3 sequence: CASSSRAPGVIAKNIQYF. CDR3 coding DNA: TGTGCCAGCAGCTCAAGGGCCCCTGGGGTCATAGCCAAAAACATTCAGTACTTC.

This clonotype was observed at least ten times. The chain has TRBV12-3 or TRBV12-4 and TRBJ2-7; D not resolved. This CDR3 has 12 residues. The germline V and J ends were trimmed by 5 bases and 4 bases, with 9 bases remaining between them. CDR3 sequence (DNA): TGTGCCAGCAGTGACGTGGGTTACGAGCAGTACTTC. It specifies CASSDVGYEQYF.

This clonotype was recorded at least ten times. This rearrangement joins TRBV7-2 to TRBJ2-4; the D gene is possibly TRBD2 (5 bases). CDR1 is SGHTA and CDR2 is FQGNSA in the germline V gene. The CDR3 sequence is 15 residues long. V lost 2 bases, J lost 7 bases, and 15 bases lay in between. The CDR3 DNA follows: TGTGCCAGCAGCTTACTCGGAGGCCCCGAGAACATTCAGTACTTC. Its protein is CASSLLGGPENIQYF.

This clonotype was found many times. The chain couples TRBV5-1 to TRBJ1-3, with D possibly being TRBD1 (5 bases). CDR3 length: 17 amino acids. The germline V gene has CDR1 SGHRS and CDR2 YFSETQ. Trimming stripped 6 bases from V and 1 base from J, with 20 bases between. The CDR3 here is CASTPLPGPLSGNTIYF. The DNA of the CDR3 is TGCGCCAGCACCCCTCTCCCGGGACCCCTATCTGGAAACACCATATATTTT.

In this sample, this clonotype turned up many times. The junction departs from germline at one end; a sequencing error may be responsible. The CDR3 here is CASSFAGDGSTIYF. The CDR3 nucleotides are TGTGCCAGCAGTTTCGCCGGAGATGGAAGCACCATATATTTT. V usage is TRBV28 and J usage is TRBJ1-3; D ambiguous. Germline CDR1 and CDR2: MDHEN and SYDVKM. The CDR3 covers 14 residues.

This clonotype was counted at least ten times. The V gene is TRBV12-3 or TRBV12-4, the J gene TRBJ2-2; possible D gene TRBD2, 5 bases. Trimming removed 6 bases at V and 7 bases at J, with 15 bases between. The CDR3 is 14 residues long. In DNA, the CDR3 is TGTGCCAGCAGCCACACTAGAGGTGACGGGGAGCTGTTTTTT. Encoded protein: CASSHTRGDGELFF.

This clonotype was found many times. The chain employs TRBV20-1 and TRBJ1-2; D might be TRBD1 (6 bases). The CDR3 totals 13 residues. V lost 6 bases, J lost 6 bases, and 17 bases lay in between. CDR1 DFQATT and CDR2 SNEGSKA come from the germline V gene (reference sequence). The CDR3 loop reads CSAPDSGANGYTF. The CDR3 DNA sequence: TGCAGTGCCCCAGATTCGGGGGCGAATGGCTACACCTTC.

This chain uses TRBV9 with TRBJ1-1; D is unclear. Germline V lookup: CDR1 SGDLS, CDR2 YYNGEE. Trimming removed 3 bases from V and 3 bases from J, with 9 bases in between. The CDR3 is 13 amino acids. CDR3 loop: CASSAPSDTEAFF. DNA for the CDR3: TGTGCCAGCAGCGCTCCCAGTGACACTGAAGCTTTCTTT.

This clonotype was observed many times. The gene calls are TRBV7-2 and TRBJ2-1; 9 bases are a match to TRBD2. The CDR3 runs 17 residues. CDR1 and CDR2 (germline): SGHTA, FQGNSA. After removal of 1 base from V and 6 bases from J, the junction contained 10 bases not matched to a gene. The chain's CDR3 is CASSLVASGAPPNEQFF. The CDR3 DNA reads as TGTGCCAGCAGCTTAGTGGCTAGCGGGGCCCCCCCCAATGAGCAGTTCTTC.

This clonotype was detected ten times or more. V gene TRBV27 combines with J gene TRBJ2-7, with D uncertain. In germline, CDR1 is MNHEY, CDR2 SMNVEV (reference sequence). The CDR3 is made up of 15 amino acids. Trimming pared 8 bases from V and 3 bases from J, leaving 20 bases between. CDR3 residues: CASRSFSVGNYEQYF. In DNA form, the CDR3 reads TGTGCCAGCCGCAGTTTTTCAGTTGGTAACTACGAGCAGTACTTC.